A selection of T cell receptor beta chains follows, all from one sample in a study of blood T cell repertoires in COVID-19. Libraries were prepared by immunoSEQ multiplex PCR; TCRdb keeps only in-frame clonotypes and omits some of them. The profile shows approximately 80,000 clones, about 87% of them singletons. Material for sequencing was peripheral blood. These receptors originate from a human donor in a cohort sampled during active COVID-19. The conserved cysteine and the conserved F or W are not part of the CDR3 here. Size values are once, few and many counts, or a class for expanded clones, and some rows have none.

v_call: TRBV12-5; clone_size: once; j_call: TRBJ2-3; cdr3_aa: ASGHTSGGAADTQY
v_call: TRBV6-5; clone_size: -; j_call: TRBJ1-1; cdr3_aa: ASSRGGIEAF
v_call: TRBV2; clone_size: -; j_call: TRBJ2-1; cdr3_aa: ASSAGSLEQF
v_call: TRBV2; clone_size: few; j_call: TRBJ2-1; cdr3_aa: ASSERGFYNEQF
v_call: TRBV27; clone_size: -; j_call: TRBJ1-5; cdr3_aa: ASSVWGQQPQH
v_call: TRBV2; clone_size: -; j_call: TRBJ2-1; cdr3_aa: ASSELRSLAGEQF
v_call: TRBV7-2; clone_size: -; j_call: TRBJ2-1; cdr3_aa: ASSLGLTNNEQF
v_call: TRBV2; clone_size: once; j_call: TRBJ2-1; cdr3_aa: ANSSGSMDEQF
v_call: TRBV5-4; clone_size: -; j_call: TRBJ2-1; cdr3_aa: ASSRTSGAINEQF
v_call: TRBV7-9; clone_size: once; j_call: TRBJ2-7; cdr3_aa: ASSPGTGLDEQY
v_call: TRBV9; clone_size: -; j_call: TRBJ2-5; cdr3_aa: ASSVYGLSGETQY
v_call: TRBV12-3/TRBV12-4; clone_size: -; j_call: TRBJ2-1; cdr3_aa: ASSPGQGNEQF
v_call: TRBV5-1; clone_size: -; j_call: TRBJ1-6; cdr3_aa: ASSRTTGSSYNSPLH
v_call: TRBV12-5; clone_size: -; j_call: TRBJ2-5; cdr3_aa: ASGFPPGIETQY
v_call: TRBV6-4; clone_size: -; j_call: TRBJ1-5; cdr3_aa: ASSEGQGAHQPQH
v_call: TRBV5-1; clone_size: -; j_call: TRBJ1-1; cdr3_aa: ASSSPTGRANTEAF
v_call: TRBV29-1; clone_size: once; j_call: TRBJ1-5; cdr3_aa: SVEDHGQGTYESNQPQH
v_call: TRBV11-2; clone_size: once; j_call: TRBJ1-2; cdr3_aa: ASSFGQGGIANYGYT
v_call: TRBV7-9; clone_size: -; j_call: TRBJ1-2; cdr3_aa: ASSLVQGNGYT
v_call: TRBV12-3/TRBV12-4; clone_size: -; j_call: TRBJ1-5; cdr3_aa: ASSFGQNQPQH
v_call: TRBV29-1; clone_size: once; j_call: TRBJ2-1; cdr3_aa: SVHKDTLVNEQF
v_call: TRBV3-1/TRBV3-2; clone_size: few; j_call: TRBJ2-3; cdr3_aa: ASSPRVRSSTDTQY
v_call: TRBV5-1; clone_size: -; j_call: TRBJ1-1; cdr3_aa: ASSLTQQGEAF
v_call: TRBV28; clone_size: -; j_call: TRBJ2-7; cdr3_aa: ASSLPHSGLSIEQY
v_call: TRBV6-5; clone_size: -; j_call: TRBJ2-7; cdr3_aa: ASSEAESYEQY
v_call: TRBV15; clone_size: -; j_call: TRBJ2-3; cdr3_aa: ATSRDPLAGDTQY
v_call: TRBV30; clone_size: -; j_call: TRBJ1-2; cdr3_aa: AFTTGSNYGYT
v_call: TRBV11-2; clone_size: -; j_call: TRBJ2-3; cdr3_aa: ASSRHSGGASTDTQY
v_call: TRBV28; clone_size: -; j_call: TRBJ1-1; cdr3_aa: ASKPPTSRGEAF
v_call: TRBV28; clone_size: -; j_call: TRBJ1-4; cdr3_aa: ASRSNRGPTNEKLF
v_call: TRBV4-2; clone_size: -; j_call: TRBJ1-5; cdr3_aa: ASRGTDSNQPQH
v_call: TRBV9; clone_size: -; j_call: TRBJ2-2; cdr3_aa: ASSVSGRGATGELF
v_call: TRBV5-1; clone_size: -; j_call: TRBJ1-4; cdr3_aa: ASSRGRPRDEKLF
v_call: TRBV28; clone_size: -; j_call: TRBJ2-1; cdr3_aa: ASSLLGLAGVAF
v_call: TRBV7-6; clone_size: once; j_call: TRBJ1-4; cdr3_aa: ASSLRGSNEKLF
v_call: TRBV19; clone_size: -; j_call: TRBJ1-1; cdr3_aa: ASSIGEVLNTEAF
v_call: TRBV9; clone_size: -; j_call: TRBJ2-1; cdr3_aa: ASSASGGSYNEQF